This TCR beta chain was identified during a study of T cells after yellow fever vaccination. The length of the CDR3 is 16 residues. Per the germline V gene, CDR1 is SGHVS and CDR2 is FNYEAQ. With V trimmed by 4 bases and J by 0 bases, 4 bases remained unmatched. Universal primer sites and UMIs were introduced during 5'RACE template-switching synthesis of TCR cDNA. TCRdb redid the calling of the 5' RACE reads with MiXCR, one entry per CDR3 protein. Counted here are about 170,000 distinct CDR3 sequences, 9.5% to 11% occurring once; the ten biggest clones make up 36%. This clonotype was seen repeatedly, ten times or more. What it binds is not known. General study findings and limits: The appearance of a small share of clonotypes in both CD4 and CD8 compartments was observed. The booster response re-showed most primary clones: roughly 97% CD4, over 80% CD8.

This TCR derives from a man aged 18 to 30 who received the YFV17D yellow fever vaccine. The sample consisted of CD8+ T cells sorted from PBMCs, taken 15 days after the yellow fever booster vaccination. This chain joins TRBV7-6 and TRBJ2-1; 9 nucleotides line up with TRBD2. As DNA, the CDR3 is TGTGCCAGCAGCTCGATAGCGGGGGTCTCCTACAATGAGCAGTTCTTC. Its translation is CASSSIAGVSYNEQFF.